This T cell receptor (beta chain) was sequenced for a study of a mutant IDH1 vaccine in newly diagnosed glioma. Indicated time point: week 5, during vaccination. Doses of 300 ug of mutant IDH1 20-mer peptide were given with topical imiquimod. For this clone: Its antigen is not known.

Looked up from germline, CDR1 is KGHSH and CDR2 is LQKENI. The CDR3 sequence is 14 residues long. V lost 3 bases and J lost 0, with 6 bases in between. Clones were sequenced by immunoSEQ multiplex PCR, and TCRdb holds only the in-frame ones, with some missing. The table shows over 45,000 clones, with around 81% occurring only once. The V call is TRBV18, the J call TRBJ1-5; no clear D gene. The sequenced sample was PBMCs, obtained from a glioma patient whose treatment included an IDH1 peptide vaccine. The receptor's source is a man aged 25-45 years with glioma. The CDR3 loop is CASSPVNSNQPQHF. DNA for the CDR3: TGTGCCAGCTCACCCGTTAATAGCAATCAGCCCCAGCATTTT.